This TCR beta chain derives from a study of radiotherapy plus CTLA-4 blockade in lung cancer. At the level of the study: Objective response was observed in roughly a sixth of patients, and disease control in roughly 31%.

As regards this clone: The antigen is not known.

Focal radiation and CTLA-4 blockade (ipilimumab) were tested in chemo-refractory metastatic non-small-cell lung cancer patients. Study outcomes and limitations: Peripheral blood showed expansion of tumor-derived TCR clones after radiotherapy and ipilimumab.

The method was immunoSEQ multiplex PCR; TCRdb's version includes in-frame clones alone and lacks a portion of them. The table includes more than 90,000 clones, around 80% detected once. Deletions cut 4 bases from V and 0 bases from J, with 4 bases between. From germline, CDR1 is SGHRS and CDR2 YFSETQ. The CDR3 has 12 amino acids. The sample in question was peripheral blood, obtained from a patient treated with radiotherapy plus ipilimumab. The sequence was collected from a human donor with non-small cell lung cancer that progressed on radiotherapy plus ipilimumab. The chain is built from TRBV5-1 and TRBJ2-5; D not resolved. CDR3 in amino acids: CASSANQETQYF. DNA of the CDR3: TGCGCCAGCAGCGCGAACCAAGAGACCCAGTACTTC.